These 21 T cell receptor beta chains were sequenced from one sample in a study of cytomegalovirus exposure and HLA in healthy donors. Libraries were prepared by immunoSEQ multiplex PCR; TCRdb keeps only in-frame clonotypes and omits some of them. The sample has 130,000 to 150,000 clones, roughly 86% seen once; the top ten hold less than 5.5%. The material sequenced was PBMCs. The source is a man in his late teens or twenties in good health and CMV-seropositive.

The chain carries TRBV9 and TRBJ1-3; D remains ambiguous. The CDR3 runs to 17 residues. Germline V gives CDR1 SGDLS, CDR2 YYNGEE. Trimming removed 0 bases at V and 1 base at J, with 14 bases between. CDR3 amino acids: CASSVEATRRSGNTIYF. CDR3 nucleotide sequence: TGTGCCAGCAGCGTAGAGGCGACTCGGAGATCTGGAAACACCATATATTTT.

The chain carries TRBV5-4 and TRBJ1-5, with 7 bases aligning to TRBD1. CDR1 and CDR2 from the germline V gene are SGHNT and YYREEE (reference sequence). V lost 4 bases to trimming and J lost 4 bases; unmatched junction nucleotides: 5. This CDR3 has 14 residues. The CDR3 nucleotides read TGTGCCAGCAGCCAAGGGGGCGAGAATCAGCCCCAGCATTTT. Amino acids: CASSQGGENQPQHF.

The V and J genes are TRBV11-2 and TRBJ2-7; 8 nucleotides match TRBD1. Germline loops: CDR1 SGHAT, CDR2 FQNNGV. With 2 bases clipped from V and 1 base from J, the junction kept 7 bases outside the gene matches. The CDR3 is 16 amino acids. The CDR3: CASSLFRTGYSYEQYF. In nucleotides, the CDR3 is TGTGCCAGCAGCTTATTCAGGACAGGGTATTCCTACGAGCAGTACTTC.

The chain couples TRBV6-5 to TRBJ2-5; maybe TRBD2 (5 bases). Germline V lookup: CDR1 MNHEY, CDR2 SVGAGI. The length of the CDR3 is 14 residues. V was trimmed by 0 bases and J by 2 bases, leaving 7 bases between them. The CDR3 sequence is CASSYSTGQETQYF. The CDR3 DNA reads TGTGCCAGCAGTTACTCGACGGGACAAGAGACCCAGTACTTC.

Points on this clone: Other DNA sequences in this specimen translate into the identical CDR3. The chain uses TRBV18 and TRBJ2-3; 10 positions agree with TRBD1. This CDR3 has 16 residues. CDR1 is KGHSH and CDR2 is LQKENI in the germline V gene. With 6 bases clipped from V and 0 bases from J, the junction kept 6 bases outside the gene matches. This chain's CDR3 is CASSPRTGGSTDTQYF. The DNA of the CDR3 is TGTGCCAGCTCTCCAAGGACAGGGGGTAGCACAGATACGCAGTATTTT.

The chain is built from TRBV19 and TRBJ2-7; D may be TRBD1 (6 bases). CDR1 and CDR2 from the germline V gene are LNHDA and SQIVND (reference sequence). The CDR3 loop spans 14 amino acids. With 1 base removed from V and 3 bases from J, the gap between germline ends came to 10 bases. This CDR3 is CASSIGTAIYEQYF. The CDR3 DNA is TGTGCCAGTAGTATAGGGACAGCAATCTACGAGCAGTACTTC.

The gene calls are TRBV6-5 and TRBJ2-1, with a weak D call TRBD1 (5 bases). Trimming took 4 bases from V and 3 from J, leaving 13 bases between them. The CDR3 sequence is 15 residues long. Germline V CDR1 and CDR2: MNHEY, SVGAGI. The CDR3 region is CASSSEGADYNEQFF. DNA for the CDR3: TGTGCCAGCAGTTCGGAAGGGGCCGACTACAATGAGCAGTTCTTC.

The rearrangement links TRBV5-1 to TRBJ1-6; TRBD1 aligns across 7 bases. Trimming removed 4 bases from V and 14 bases from J; junction bases left unmatched: 9. Per germline, CDR1 SGHRS and CDR2 YFSETQ. This CDR3 comprises 13 residues. CDR3 DNA sequence: TGCGCCAGCAGCCTGGACAGGTTTGAGGCCCTCCACTTT. Translation: CASSLDRFEALHF.

The chain employs TRBV5-4 and TRBJ1-2; no reliable D call. CDR1 is SGHNT and CDR2 is YYREEE in the germline V gene (reference sequence). The length of the CDR3 is 18 residues. Between the trimmed V and J ends, which lost 0 bases and 0 bases, there was a span of 18 bases. The CDR3 sequence is CASSLGSFGTQANYGYTF. Here the CDR3 DNA reads TGTGCCAGCAGCTTGGGGTCTTTCGGTACCCAAGCTAACTATGGCTACACCTTC.

V gene TRBV4-1 combines with J gene TRBJ1-6; 10 bases align to TRBD1. CDR3 length: 14 residues. Unmatched junction bases numbered 0, after V lost 4 bases and J lost 6 bases. In germline, CDR1 is MGHRA, CDR2 YSYEKL. Written as DNA, the CDR3 is TGCGCCAGCAGCCGGGACAGGGGTAATTCACCCCTCCACTTT. Its protein product is CASSRDRGNSPLHF.

The chain is built from TRBV29-1 and TRBJ1-1, with 8 nucleotides matching TRBD1. The CDR3 is 13 amino acids. The germline V gene encodes CDR1 SQVTM and CDR2 ANQGSEA. V lost 5 bases to trimming and J lost 3 bases; unmatched junction nucleotides: 5. CDR3 sequence reads: CSVRSGGYTEAFF. DNA of the CDR3: TGCAGCGTTCGTTCAGGGGGCTACACTGAAGCTTTCTTT.

The chain joins TRBV5-1 to TRBJ1-1; D is uncertain. The CDR3 sequence is 16 residues long. The germline gives CDR1 SGHRS, CDR2 YFSETQ. V lost 5 bases, J lost 0 bases, and 17 bases lay in between. CDR3 amino acids: CASRRQDGGLNTEAFF. The CDR3 nucleotides are TGCGCCAGCAGGCGGCAGGACGGAGGGTTGAACACTGAAGCTTTCTTT.

This chain joins TRBV10-3 and TRBJ1-5, with a tentative D call TRBD1 (5 bases). V was cut by 6 bases and J by 2 bases, with 11 bases left in between. The CDR3 contains 14 residues. Germline values: CDR1 ENHRY, CDR2 SYGVKD. The CDR3 reads CAISPQVGNQPQHF. The CDR3 nucleotides are TGTGCCATCAGCCCACAGGTGGGCAATCAGCCCCAGCATTTT.

The chain joins TRBV6-6 to TRBJ1-1; D is undetermined. From germline, CDR1 is MNHNY and CDR2 SVGAGI (reference sequence). This CDR3 contains 14 residues. The germline V and J ends were trimmed by 0 bases and 2 bases, with 7 bases remaining between them. CDR3 sequence: CASSYSEENTEAFF. The CDR3, as DNA: TGTGCCAGCAGTTACTCCGAGGAAAACACTGAAGCTTTCTTT.

The chain joins TRBV7-6 to TRBJ1-5; D gene uncertain. Germline V gives CDR1 SGHVS, CDR2 FNYEAQ. Trimming shortened V by 6 bases and J by 2 bases, and 11 bases separated the two germline ends. The CDR3 has 14 residues. As DNA, the CDR3 is TGTGCCAGCAGACAGAGGGTGGGCAATCAGCCCCAGCATTTT. It is translated as CASRQRVGNQPQHF.

This clone was seen more than once but under ten times. CDR3 sequence: CASTGDRGNSPLHF. The CDR3 coding sequence is TGTGCCAGCACCGGGGACAGGGGGAATTCACCCCTCCACTTT. V gene TRBV27 combines with J gene TRBJ1-6, with 11 bases identical to TRBD1. Germline V lookup: CDR1 MNHEY, CDR2 SMNVEV (reference sequence). Unmatched junction bases numbered 3, after V lost 7 bases and J lost 7 bases. CDR3 length: 14 residues.

The V and J genes are TRBV6-1 and TRBJ1-1; no firm D call. This CDR3 has 14 residues. CDR1 and CDR2 from the germline V gene are MNHNS and SASEGT. The V and J ends lost 7 bases and 6 bases respectively, with 18 bases between them. The DNA of the CDR3 is TGTGCCAGCACAAAAGGAGTAGGCAGTGCTGAAGCTTTCTTT. Residues: CASTKGVGSAEAFF.

The chain employs TRBV27 and TRBJ1-2; D remains unclear. The CDR3 is made up of 13 amino acids. Per the germline V gene, CDR1 is MNHEY and CDR2 is SMNVEV (reference sequence). V was shortened by 0 bases and J by 7 bases, with 9 bases between the two germline ends. CDR3 bases: TGTGCCAGCAGTTTATCCGGGTCGCGTGGCTACACCTTC. Protein sequence: CASSLSGSRGYTF.

The chain employs TRBV28 and TRBJ1-2; a weak D match, TRBD1 (6 bases). The germline gives CDR1 MDHEN, CDR2 SYDVKM. With 5 bases removed from V and 5 bases from J, the gap between germline ends came to 15 bases. The CDR3 consists of 14 residues. The CDR3 spells CASSEAGTNYGYTF. In DNA form, the CDR3 reads TGTGCCAGCAGTGAGGCCGGGACAAATTATGGCTACACCTTC.

Points on this clone: A far larger clone is one nucleotide away, so this likely arose from a read error. The chain is built from TRBV27 and TRBJ1-2; 9 nucleotides agree with TRBD1. Germline-derived CDR1 and CDR2 are MNHEY and SMNVEV (reference sequence). This CDR3 is 14 amino acids long. J lost 4 bases, V lost 4 bases, and 4 bases had no gene match. Here the CDR3 reads CASSSGQGIYGYTF. DNA of the CDR3: TGTGCCAGCAGTTCCGGACAGGGGATCTATGGCTACACCTTC.

The rearrangement links TRBV5-6 to TRBJ2-7, with a tentative D call TRBD2 (5 bases). The CDR3 consists of 14 residues. The V gene lost 4 bases and the J gene lost 3 bases, with 14 bases spanning the gap. Germline V gene sequence: CDR1 SGHDT, CDR2 YYEEEE. CDR3 region: CASSADLVNYEQYF. The CDR3 DNA sequence: TGTGCCAGCAGCGCGGACTTGGTAAACTACGAGCAGTACTTC.